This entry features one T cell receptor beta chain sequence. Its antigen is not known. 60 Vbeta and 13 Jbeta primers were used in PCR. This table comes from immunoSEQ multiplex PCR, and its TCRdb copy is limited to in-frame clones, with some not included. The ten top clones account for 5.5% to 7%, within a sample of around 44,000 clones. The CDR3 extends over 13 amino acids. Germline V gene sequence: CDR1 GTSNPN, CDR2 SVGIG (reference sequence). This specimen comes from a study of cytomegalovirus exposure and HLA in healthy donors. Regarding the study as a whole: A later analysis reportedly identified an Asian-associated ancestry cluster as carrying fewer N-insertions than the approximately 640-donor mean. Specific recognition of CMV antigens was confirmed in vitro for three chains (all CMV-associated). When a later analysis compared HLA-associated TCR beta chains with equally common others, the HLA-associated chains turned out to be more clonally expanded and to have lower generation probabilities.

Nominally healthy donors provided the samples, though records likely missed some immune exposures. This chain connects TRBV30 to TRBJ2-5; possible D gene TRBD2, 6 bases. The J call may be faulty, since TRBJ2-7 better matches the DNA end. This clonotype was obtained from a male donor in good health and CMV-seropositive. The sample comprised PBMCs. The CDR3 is CAWTASATYEQYF. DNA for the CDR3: TGTGCCTGGACTGCTAGCGCAACCTACGAGCAGTACTTC.